These 10 T cell receptor beta chains originate from one sample sequenced in a study of Ad26.COV2.S vaccination and SARS-CoV-2 variants. As for treatment: around 19 received Ad26.COV2.S at low or high dose, single or two shots; 5 received placebo; per-sample allocation not given. Sampling occurred on day 63 after the first vaccine or placebo injection. Repertoires were generated with immunoSEQ multiplex PCR, while TCRdb's copy carries only in-frame clones and drops some. The table shows roughly 400,000 clones, with 92% occurring only once. Sequences were derived from peripheral blood, sampled in a trial of Ad26.COV2.S vaccine versus placebo. The source of these receptors is a person between 18 and 60 years old who received the Ad26.COV2.S COVID-19 vaccine or a placebo.

A word on this clone: The identical CDR3 is also encoded by other nucleotide sequences in the sample. This chain links TRBV15 with TRBJ2-5, with 11 bases matching TRBD2. CDR3 length: 15 amino acids. The germline V gene has CDR1 LNHNV and CDR2 YYDKDF (reference sequence). With 1 base clipped from V and 2 bases from J, the junction kept 0 bases outside the gene matches. The CDR3 loop is CATSRGLAGQETQYF. CDR3 DNA: TGTGCCACCAGCAGAGGACTAGCGGGGCAAGAGACCCAGTACTTC.

The chain has TRBV28 and TRBJ1-5; 11 bases line up with TRBD1. The germline V gene has CDR1 MDHEN and CDR2 SYDVKM. Trimming removed 6 bases from V and 6 bases from J; junction bases left unmatched: 7. The CDR3 length is 15 residues. CDR3 amino acids: CASSPRDRGTQPQHF. The CDR3, as DNA: TGTGCCAGCAGCCCCCGGGACAGGGGGACTCAGCCCCAGCATTTT.

Comments on this clone: An end of the junction does not agree with germline; a read error may underlie this. This rearrangement joins TRBV7-9 to TRBJ1-6, with D possibly being TRBD1 (6 bases). The CDR3 loop spans 17 amino acids. Per the germline V gene, CDR1 is SEHNR and CDR2 is FQNEAQ (reference sequence). In DNA, the CDR3 is TGTGCCAGCAGTACATACCCCGCAGGGGTTGATAAGTCACCCCTCCACTTT. Translated: CASSTYPAGVDKSPLHF.

This rearrangement joins TRBV19 to TRBJ1-1; D call uncertain. This CDR3 region has 13 residues. The germline V gene has CDR1 LNHDA and CDR2 SQIVND (reference sequence). V lost 9 bases to trimming and J lost 1 base, with 12 bases between them. The CDR3 sequence: CASKKGENTEAFF. CDR3 DNA sequence: TGTGCCAGCAAAAAAGGTGAGAACACTGAAGCTTTCTTT.

This chain joins TRBV5-4 and TRBJ1-6; a possible D gene is TRBD1 (5 bases). Trimming took off 1 base at V and 11 bases at J, with 13 bases between the two ends. The CDR3 contains 14 residues. Germline lookup yields CDR1 SGHNT and CDR2 YYREEE (reference sequence). CDR3 bases: TGTGCCAGCAGCTTGTTGGGGTCGGGGCCACCCCTCCACTTT. Translation gives CASSLLGSGPPLHF. Full variable domain (rest looked up from reference TRBV5-4 and TRBJ1-6): ETGVTQSPTHLIKTRGQQVTLRCSSQSGHNTVSWYQQALGQGPQFIFQYYREEENGRGNFPPRFSGLQFPNYSSELNVNALELDDSALYLCASSLLGSGPPLHFGNGTRLTVT.

The V and J genes are TRBV5-1 and TRBJ2-3; the match to TRBD2 covers 13 bases. CDR1 and CDR2 from the germline V gene are SGHRS and YFSETQ. The CDR3 is made up of 15 amino acids. Trimming cost V 4 bases and J 5 bases; bases outside gene matches: 4. The CDR3 DNA sequence: TGCGCCAGCAGCAGGACTAGCGGGGGAAAAGATACGCAGTATTTT. It codes for CASSRTSGGKDTQYF.

J is TRBJ2-7 and V is TRBV4-1; D remains unclear. Trimming shortened V by 1 base and J by 3 bases, and 13 bases separated the two germline ends. Germline V gene data show CDR1 as MGHRA and CDR2 as YSYEKL. This CDR3 is built from 15 residues. The CDR3 DNA reads as TGCGCCAGCAGCCAAGGGTCGAACGATCTCTACGAGCAGTACTTC. Protein sequence: CASSQGSNDLYEQYF.

The V call is TRBV9, the J call TRBJ2-7; D is possibly TRBD2 (5 bases). Germline-derived CDR1 and CDR2 are SGDLS and YYNGEE. This CDR3 spans 14 amino acids. V was pared by 0 bases and J by 2 bases, with 9 bases between. The CDR3 DNA is TGTGCCAGCAGCGTAGGAGGGCAGCCCTACGAGCAGTACTTC. Residues: CASSVGGQPYEQYF.

This chain uses TRBV6-1 with TRBJ2-2; TRBD1 matches 7 bases. The CDR3 loop spans 15 amino acids. V was clipped by 3 bases and J by 3 bases; unmatched bases: 4. The germline V gene encodes CDR1 MNHNS and CDR2 SASEGT. Written as DNA, the CDR3 is TGTGCCAGCAGTGAGGGGACAGTCGACACCGGGGAGCTGTTTTTT. It codes for CASSEGTVDTGELFF.

The rearrangement joins TRBV4-3 to TRBJ2-7, with 7 bases lining up with TRBD2. From germline, CDR1 is LGHNA and CDR2 YSLEER. The ends lost 0 bases at V and 4 bases at J; junction bases unmatched: 12. The CDR3 is made up of 17 amino acids. The CDR3 DNA reads as TGCGCCAGCAGCCAAGACCCCCGGGACTACTCTTCGTACGAGCAGTACTTC. Its translation: CASSQDPRDYSSYEQYF.